A single T cell receptor beta chain is shown here with its context. These data come from a study of blood T cell repertoires in COVID-19. Study summary: The origin of the acute and convalescent COVID-19 samples was the United States, Italy and Spain.

Followed longitudinally, the Seattle patients had been enrolled during active infection. Trimming left V 8 bases short and J 2 bases short, with 16 bases between. Germline loops: CDR1 MNHEY, CDR2 SVGAGI. The CDR3 runs 14 residues. TCRdb keeps only in-frame clones here, not all; method: immunoSEQ multiplex PCR. Among some 520,000 clones listed, about 88% were seen once. Sequenced material: peripheral blood. The source of this sequence is a man younger than 35 with COVID-19, enrolled during active disease. The rearrangement links TRBV6-5 to TRBJ2-7; D might be TRBD2 (6 bases). The CDR3 region is CASLTGTPPYEQYF. The CDR3 DNA sequence: TGTGCCAGCCTAACCGGGACTCCACCCTACGAGCAGTACTTC.